Listed below are T cell receptor beta chains from one sample, sequenced in a study of CD8 T cells in ankylosing spondylitis. TCRdb re-called the 5' RACE reads through MiXCR, storing one row per CDR3 protein. This sample has 250,000 to 300,000 distinct CDR3 sequences; over 15% occur once, and the top ten carry about 8%. What was sequenced was blood, either unsorted or a sorted T cell fraction (not recorded which). Receptors were obtained from a male donor with ankylosing spondylitis or in good health (not recorded which). Each CDR3 is given with its conserved first and last residue. The order of the fields is J gene, clone size, D gene, V gene, CDR3 DNA, CDR3 protein. D genes are given only for firm matches. Size tells how often a clone was seen (once, few, many) or the class of an expanded clone, and some rows leave it out.

j_call: TRBJ2-2
clone_size: .
d_call: .
v_call: TRBV3-1
cdr3_nt: TGTGCCAGCAGCCAAGATCACAGGGCCACCGGGGAGCTGTTTTTT
cdr3_aa: CASSQDHRATGELFF

j_call: TRBJ1-1
clone_size: .
d_call: .
v_call: TRBV28
cdr3_nt: TGTGCCAGCAGTTCACCGGGACCTAAGGGCACTGAAGCTTTCTTT
cdr3_aa: CASSSPGPKGTEAFF

j_call: TRBJ1-4
clone_size: few
d_call: TRBD1
v_call: TRBV10-3
cdr3_nt: TGTGCCATCAGTGACCCGGACAGGGTTGGTGAAAAACTGTTTTTT
cdr3_aa: CAISDPDRVGEKLFF

j_call: TRBJ1-2
clone_size: few
d_call: .
v_call: TRBV5-1
cdr3_nt: TGCGCCAGCAGCTTTTCGGCAGACTATGGCTACACCTTC
cdr3_aa: CASSFSADYGYTF

j_call: TRBJ2-3
clone_size: many
d_call: TRBD2
v_call: TRBV24-1
cdr3_nt: TGTGCCACCAGTGATTCGGGGAGGGGAATCACAGATACGCAGTATTTT
cdr3_aa: CATSDSGRGITDTQYF

j_call: TRBJ1-5
clone_size: .
d_call: .
v_call: TRBV24-1
cdr3_nt: TGTGCCACCAGTGGCCACTCCTCCGAGCCCCAGCATTTT
cdr3_aa: CATSGHSSEPQHF

j_call: TRBJ2-2
clone_size: many
d_call: .
v_call: TRBV5-4
cdr3_nt: TGTGCCAGCAGCTTGGAGGTTTCGAACACCGGGGAGCTGTTTTTT
cdr3_aa: CASSLEVSNTGELFF

j_call: TRBJ1-2
clone_size: .
d_call: TRBD1
v_call: TRBV7-8
cdr3_nt: TGTGCCAGCAGCGGCCGGGACAGGGATAACTATGGCTACACCTTC
cdr3_aa: CASSGRDRDNYGYTF

j_call: TRBJ1-5
clone_size: few
d_call: .
v_call: TRBV7-9
cdr3_nt: TGTGCCAGCAGCGCTTTGGACAGCAATCAGCCCCAGCATTTT
cdr3_aa: CASSALDSNQPQHF

j_call: TRBJ2-1
clone_size: .
d_call: TRBD2
v_call: TRBV5-6
cdr3_nt: TGTGCCAGCAGCCCGTTTAGCGGGAAATCGGGCAATGAGCAGTTCTTC
cdr3_aa: CASSPFSGKSGNEQFF

j_call: TRBJ2-3
clone_size: .
d_call: TRBD2
v_call: TRBV4-2
cdr3_nt: TGTGCCAGCAGCCAGGGAGGGGAGTCCACAGATACGCAGTATTTT
cdr3_aa: CASSQGGESTDTQYF

j_call: TRBJ1-3
clone_size: .
d_call: .
v_call: TRBV11-2
cdr3_nt: TGTGCCAGCAGCTTAACCCTCTCTGGAAACACCATATATTTT
cdr3_aa: CASSLTLSGNTIYF

j_call: TRBJ1-2
clone_size: few
d_call: .
v_call: TRBV6-1
cdr3_nt: TGTGCCAGCAGTGAGCCCCGGGAGATTTCTAACTATGGCTACACCTTC
cdr3_aa: CASSEPREISNYGYTF

j_call: TRBJ1-6
clone_size: many
d_call: .
v_call: TRBV12-3/TRBV12-4
cdr3_nt: TGTGCCAGCAGTCTGCGGGCCTCTACAATGAACTATAATTCACCCCTCCACTTT
cdr3_aa: CASSLRASTMNYNSPLHF

j_call: TRBJ1-1
clone_size: few
d_call: .
v_call: TRBV30
cdr3_nt: TGTGCCTGGAGTGTGTCGAACACTGAAGCTTTCTTT
cdr3_aa: CAWSVSNTEAFF

j_call: TRBJ2-3
clone_size: many
d_call: .
v_call: TRBV7-3
cdr3_nt: TGTGCCAGCAGCTTAAGCGGGCGCACAGATACGCAGTATTTT
cdr3_aa: CASSLSGRTDTQYF

j_call: TRBJ1-4
clone_size: few
d_call: .
v_call: TRBV9
cdr3_nt: TGTGCCAGCAGCAAAACAGGAGCCAATAATGAAAAACTGTTTTTT
cdr3_aa: CASSKTGANNEKLFF

j_call: TRBJ2-1
clone_size: few
d_call: .
v_call: TRBV12-3/TRBV12-4
cdr3_nt: TGTGCCAGCAGTTCTGGGACGGTTTACAATGAGCAGTTCTTC
cdr3_aa: CASSSGTVYNEQFF

j_call: TRBJ2-1
clone_size: few
d_call: .
v_call: TRBV29-1
cdr3_nt: TGCAGCGCCGGGGGTAATGAGCAGTTCTTC
cdr3_aa: CSAGGNEQFF

j_call: TRBJ1-6
clone_size: few
d_call: TRBD1
v_call: TRBV5-5
cdr3_nt: TGTGCCAGCAGCTTGTTATCGCGGGACAGGGTTGTCAATTCACCCCTCCACTTT
cdr3_aa: CASSLLSRDRVVNSPLHF

j_call: TRBJ1-2
clone_size: few
d_call: .
v_call: TRBV12-3/TRBV12-4
cdr3_nt: TGTGCCAGCAGTTTGGGAACAGGGCACTATGGCTACACCTTC
cdr3_aa: CASSLGTGHYGYTF

j_call: TRBJ2-4
clone_size: .
d_call: .
v_call: TRBV20-1
cdr3_nt: TGCAGTGCTAGGGTAGACAGGCGACAGTACTTC
cdr3_aa: CSARVDRRQYF

j_call: TRBJ1-1
clone_size: .
d_call: .
v_call: TRBV18
cdr3_nt: TGTGCCAGCTCACCATCCGACGGGGCTGAAGCTTTCTTT
cdr3_aa: CASSPSDGAEAFF

j_call: TRBJ1-2
clone_size: .
d_call: TRBD1
v_call: TRBV28
cdr3_nt: TGTGCCACCCAAACCTCCGGGACAGGCTTGTATGGGGGCTACACCTTC
cdr3_aa: CATQTSGTGLYGGYTF

j_call: TRBJ2-3
clone_size: .
d_call: .
v_call: TRBV5-1
cdr3_nt: TGCGCCAGCAGCTTGGAATCAGGGAGGGATACGCAGTATTTT
cdr3_aa: CASSLESGRDTQYF

j_call: TRBJ1-1
clone_size: .
d_call: .
v_call: TRBV5-1
cdr3_nt: TGCGCCAGCAGCTCGCAGGGAGGGGACACTGAAGCTTTCTTT
cdr3_aa: CASSSQGGDTEAFF

j_call: TRBJ1-2
clone_size: many
d_call: .
v_call: TRBV10-3
cdr3_nt: TGTGCCATCAGGGCCACGACGGCCGATGGCTACACCTTC
cdr3_aa: CAIRATTADGYTF

j_call: TRBJ2-1
clone_size: few
d_call: .
v_call: TRBV12-3/TRBV12-4
cdr3_nt: TGTGCCAGCAGTTCCGGGGGGCTAGGGACATACAATGAGCAGTTCTTC
cdr3_aa: CASSSGGLGTYNEQFF

j_call: TRBJ2-1
clone_size: .
d_call: .
v_call: TRBV28
cdr3_nt: TGTGCCAGCAGTTTCGGCTTAGGGGACAACAATGAGCAGTTCTTC
cdr3_aa: CASSFGLGDNNEQFF

j_call: TRBJ1-6
clone_size: few
d_call: .
v_call: TRBV20-1
cdr3_nt: TGCAGTGCTAGTGGGCGGCAAAATTCACCCCTCCACTTT
cdr3_aa: CSASGRQNSPLHF

j_call: TRBJ2-2
clone_size: few
d_call: .
v_call: TRBV9
cdr3_nt: TGTGCCAGCAGCGCGGGGAGGGGGCGAGATACCGGGGAGCTGTTTTTT
cdr3_aa: CASSAGRGRDTGELFF

j_call: TRBJ2-5
clone_size: few
d_call: .
v_call: TRBV20-1
cdr3_nt: TGCAGTGCTAGGTCACAGACCCAAGAGACCCAGTACTTC
cdr3_aa: CSARSQTQETQYF

j_call: TRBJ2-3
clone_size: .
d_call: TRBD1
v_call: TRBV7-2
cdr3_nt: TGTGCCAGCAGCTTAGCCAGGGGGCGTATAGATACGCAGTATTTT
cdr3_aa: CASSLARGRIDTQYF

j_call: TRBJ1-5
clone_size: many
d_call: .
v_call: TRBV12-3/TRBV12-4
cdr3_nt: TGTGCCAGCAGTCCACACCGGGACCCCTCTCAGCCCCAGCATTTT
cdr3_aa: CASSPHRDPSQPQHF

j_call: TRBJ2-3
clone_size: few
d_call: TRBD1
v_call: TRBV12-3/TRBV12-4
cdr3_nt: TGTGCCAGCAGAACTGACAGGGTTTGGAAAGTAGATACGCAGTATTTT
cdr3_aa: CASRTDRVWKVDTQYF

j_call: TRBJ2-1
clone_size: few
d_call: TRBD2
v_call: TRBV20-1
cdr3_nt: TGCAGTGCTAGAGATTTCCTAGCGGGAGGGGGCAATGAGCAGTTCTTC
cdr3_aa: CSARDFLAGGGNEQFF

j_call: TRBJ2-2
clone_size: few
d_call: .
v_call: TRBV4-2
cdr3_nt: TGTGCCAGCAGCCAGTATCCGAACACCGGGGAGCTGTTTTTT
cdr3_aa: CASSQYPNTGELFF

j_call: TRBJ1-4
clone_size: .
d_call: .
v_call: TRBV7-6
cdr3_nt: TGTGCCAGCACCGATAGGGTTGATGAAAAACTGTTTTTT
cdr3_aa: CASTDRVDEKLFF

j_call: TRBJ1-5
clone_size: few
d_call: .
v_call: TRBV20-1
cdr3_nt: TGCAGTGCTTTGGACAAACGAGACAATCAGCCCCAGCATTTT
cdr3_aa: CSALDKRDNQPQHF

j_call: TRBJ1-5
clone_size: .
d_call: .
v_call: TRBV5-1
cdr3_nt: TGCGCCAGCAGCCCGGCAGGGGATCGCAATCAGCCCCAGCATTTT
cdr3_aa: CASSPAGDRNQPQHF

j_call: TRBJ2-2
clone_size: few
d_call: .
v_call: TRBV20-1
cdr3_nt: TGCAGTGCTAGTTCGGGGTACACCGGGGAGCTGTTTTTT
cdr3_aa: CSASSGYTGELFF

j_call: TRBJ2-1
clone_size: .
d_call: .
v_call: TRBV11-2
cdr3_nt: TGTGCCAGCAGCTCCGGACATTTTGAGCAGTTCTTC
cdr3_aa: CASSSGHFEQFF

j_call: TRBJ1-5
clone_size: few
d_call: .
v_call: TRBV5-1
cdr3_nt: TGCGCCAGCAGCTTGTCCGGGGAAGGCAATCAGCCCCAGCATTTT
cdr3_aa: CASSLSGEGNQPQHF

j_call: TRBJ2-2
clone_size: .
d_call: TRBD2
v_call: TRBV9
cdr3_nt: TGTGCCAGCAGCGCGAGACTAGCGGGTCCTCCCACCGGGGAGCTGTTTTTT
cdr3_aa: CASSARLAGPPTGELFF

j_call: TRBJ2-2
clone_size: few
d_call: .
v_call: TRBV7-8
cdr3_nt: TGTGCCAGCAGCTTAGTTAGGCAGCCGAACACCGGGGAGCTGTTTTTT
cdr3_aa: CASSLVRQPNTGELFF

j_call: TRBJ2-5
clone_size: few
d_call: TRBD1
v_call: TRBV5-6
cdr3_nt: TGTGCCAGCAGCTTACACCGGACAGGGGGCGCCGGAGAGACCCAGTACTTC
cdr3_aa: CASSLHRTGGAGETQYF

j_call: TRBJ1-2
clone_size: .
d_call: .
v_call: TRBV20-1
cdr3_nt: TGCAGTGCTACTGGTCAGGGCTCTAACTATGGCTACACCTTC
cdr3_aa: CSATGQGSNYGYTF

j_call: TRBJ2-2
clone_size: .
d_call: .
v_call: TRBV20-1
cdr3_nt: TGCAGTGCTAGAAGTCCCGGGGTTGGGGCCGGGGAGCTGTTTTTT
cdr3_aa: CSARSPGVGAGELFF

j_call: TRBJ1-2
clone_size: many
d_call: .
v_call: TRBV12-3/TRBV12-4
cdr3_nt: TGTGCCAGCAGTTGGCAAGGGGAGGGCTATGGCTACACCTTC
cdr3_aa: CASSWQGEGYGYTF

j_call: TRBJ1-3
clone_size: few
d_call: .
v_call: TRBV15
cdr3_nt: TGTGCCACCAGCAGAGATACAGGACTCTCTGGAAACACCATATATTTT
cdr3_aa: CATSRDTGLSGNTIYF

j_call: TRBJ2-3
clone_size: .
d_call: TRBD2
v_call: TRBV4-2
cdr3_nt: TGTGCCAGCAGCCAAGTGAGCGGGGGGGCAGATACGCAGTATTTT
cdr3_aa: CASSQVSGGADTQYF

j_call: TRBJ1-2
clone_size: .
d_call: .
v_call: TRBV9
cdr3_nt: TGTGCCAGCAGCCCCTTTACCGGGAACTATGGCTACACCTTC
cdr3_aa: CASSPFTGNYGYTF

j_call: TRBJ2-1
clone_size: few
d_call: TRBD2
v_call: TRBV24-1
cdr3_nt: TGTGCCACCAGTGACTCGGGACTACCATCCTACAATGAGCAGTTCTTC
cdr3_aa: CATSDSGLPSYNEQFF

j_call: TRBJ2-1
clone_size: few
d_call: .
v_call: TRBV30
cdr3_nt: TGTGCCTGGAGTATCGCGCCCAATGAGCAGTTCTTC
cdr3_aa: CAWSIAPNEQFF